One and the same sample provided the 27 T cell receptor beta chains below, sequenced in a study of CD8 T cells in ankylosing spondylitis (dated by TCRdb to 2016 to 2017). Libraries were built with 5' RACE. For sequencing, an Illumina HiSeq 2500 was employed. TCRdb reanalyzed the raw reads on its own, using fastp at Q25 for trimming and MiXCR for clone calling, and kept in-frame beta chains. Rows are unified per CDR3 protein, each entry keeping the most common DNA and genes. In this sample the table shows approximately 150,000 distinct CDR3 sequences, roughly 10% of which occur a single time. Roughly 15% of the sample is in the top ten clones. The sample taken for sequencing was blood, either unsorted or a sorted T cell fraction (not recorded which). The receptors were sampled from a female donor with ankylosing spondylitis or in good health (not recorded which).

The J gene is TRBJ2-7, the V gene TRBV7-9; D remains unclear. V was trimmed by 3 bases and J by 5 bases, leaving 11 bases between them. The length of the CDR3 is 13 residues. The V gene's germline CDR1 is SEHNR and CDR2 FQNEAQ (reference sequence). The CDR3 nucleotides are TGTGCCAGCAGCTTGGTCAACGAGGACGAGCAGTACTTC. It yields the protein CASSLVNEDEQYF.

This clonotype showed up many times. The V and J genes are TRBV30 and TRBJ2-7, with D uncertain. This CDR3 is 11 amino acids long. Germline lookup yields CDR1 GTSNPN and CDR2 SVGIG (reference sequence). Trimming took 3 bases from V and 1 from J, leaving 4 bases between them. This CDR3 reads CAWSTSYEQYF. Written as DNA, the CDR3 is TGTGCCTGGAGCACTTCCTACGAGCAGTACTTC.

The J gene is TRBJ1-1, the V gene TRBV20-1; possible D gene TRBD1, 5 bases. The CDR3 covers 14 residues. The germline V and J ends were trimmed by 6 bases and 5 bases, with 19 bases remaining between them. Germline assignment: CDR1 DFQATT and CDR2 SNEGSKA (reference sequence). DNA for the CDR3: TGCAGTGCCTCTCCGGCGGGGGGAGGGACTGAAGCTTTCTTT. As protein: CSASPAGGGTEAFF.

This clonotype appeared a few times. The junction departs from germline at one end; a sequencing error may be responsible. The chain uses TRBV4-3 and TRBJ2-1, with TRBD1 identical over 7 bases. This CDR3 has 14 residues. Germline CDR1 reads LGHNA; CDR2 reads YSLEER. The CDR3 region is CASSQGQYPNVQFF. CDR3 nucleotides: TGCGCCAGCAGCCAGGGACAGTATCCGAATGTGCAGTTCTTC.

V is TRBV12-3 or TRBV12-4 and J is TRBJ2-3, with 9 bases identical to TRBD1. Unmatched junction bases numbered 10, after V lost 7 bases and J lost 8 bases. This CDR3 contains 14 residues. In DNA, the CDR3 is TGTGCCAGCACCGTGGGACAGGGTCCGGGTACGCAGTATTTT. Its translation is CASTVGQGPGTQYF.

This clonotype was found a few times. The J gene is TRBJ1-3, the V gene TRBV20-1; D is unclear. CDR3 length: 14 residues. Germline loops: CDR1 DFQATT, CDR2 SNEGSKA (reference sequence). V lost 6 bases, J lost 6 bases, and 18 bases lay in between. CDR3 region: CSAQARGGENTIYF. CDR3 DNA: TGCAGTGCCCAGGCGCGAGGAGGCGAAAACACCATATATTTT.

This clonotype turned up a few times. J is TRBJ2-5 and V is TRBV6-1, with 9 bases that match TRBD2. Germline trimming cut 6 bases from V and 5 bases from J; bases unmatched to any gene: 13. This CDR3 has 16 residues. The germline CDR1 and CDR2 sequences are MNHNS and SASEGT. The CDR3 nucleotides are TGTGCCAGCAGACCTTTTGCGGGAGGGCTTCGGGAGACCCAGTACTTC. Translated: CASRPFAGGLRETQYF.

This clonotype was counted between two and nine times. The chain recombines TRBV27 with TRBJ2-1, with D possibly matching TRBD2 (5 bases). The V and J ends lost 3 bases and 9 bases respectively, with 15 bases between them. Germline CDR1 MNHEY, CDR2 SMNVEV (reference sequence). This CDR3 contains 14 residues. CDR3 coding DNA: TGTGCCAGCAGTTTCGGGGTCGACTCGGGTGAGCAGTTCTTC. This encodes CASSFGVDSGEQFF.

This clonotype occurred a few times. This chain uses TRBV3-1 with TRBJ2-7; 12 bases align to TRBD1. The CDR3 is 14 amino acids. Trimming removed 4 bases from V and 6 bases from J; junction bases left unmatched: 4. CDR1 and CDR2 from the germline V gene are LGHDT and YNNKEL (reference sequence). CDR3 sequence reads: CASSPGTGGGEQYF. The CDR3 DNA is TGTGCCAGCAGCCCTGGGACAGGGGGCGGCGAGCAGTACTTC.

This clonotype was counted a few times. The V gene is TRBV19, the J gene TRBJ1-1; D is possibly TRBD1 (5 bases). This CDR3 is built from 14 residues. Trimming stripped 2 bases from V and 6 bases from J, with 13 bases between. Germline-derived CDR1 and CDR2 are LNHDA and SQIVND (reference sequence). The CDR3 DNA is TGTGCCAGTAGTATACAAACGACAGACCCTGAAGCTTTCTTT. Residues: CASSIQTTDPEAFF.

Comment on this clonotype: A much bigger clone sits one base away, suggesting this may be a read error. The chain is built from TRBV4-2 and TRBJ2-7; 11 nucleotides match TRBD1. This CDR3 spans 16 amino acids. Germline V gene sequence: CDR1 LGHNA, CDR2 YNFKEQ. CDR3 sequence (DNA): TGTGCCAGCAGACAAGAAGGACGGACAGGGGGCCTCGAGCAGTACTTC. It codes for CASRQEGRTGGLEQYF.

The chain carries TRBV7-8 and TRBJ2-1; D is perhaps TRBD1 (8 bases). Deletions cut 5 bases from V and 8 bases from J, with 16 bases between. The CDR3 sequence is 14 residues long. CDR1 is SGHVS, CDR2 FQNEAQ, per germline. The CDR3 here is CASSPQGAGDEQFF. CDR3 nucleotide sequence: TGTGCCAGCAGCCCTCAGGGGGCGGGGGATGAGCAGTTCTTC. The full variable domain, rest sourced from reference TRBV7-8 and TRBJ2-1, is GAGVSQSPRYKVAKRGQDVALRCDPISGHVSLFWYQQALGQGPEFLTYFQNEAQLDKSGLPSDRFFAERPEGSVSTLKIQRTQQEDSAVYLCASSPQGAGDEQFFGPGTRLTVL.

There are a few counts of this clonotype. The CDR3 DNA follows: TGTGCCAGCAGCTATGGGGGGACGAGACAGCCCCAGCATTTT. Amino acid sequence: CASSYGGTRQPQHF. This chain links TRBV7-9 with TRBJ1-5; D may be TRBD1 (5 bases). The CDR3 loop spans 14 amino acids. V lost 4 bases and J lost 7, with 14 bases in between. In germline, CDR1 is SEHNR, CDR2 FQNEAQ (reference sequence).

The CDR3 loop reads CASSQSEGYTF. The CDR3, as DNA: TGTGCCAGCAGCCAATCTGAAGGCTACACCTTC. This chain connects TRBV4-2 to TRBJ1-2; D is unclear. This CDR3 is 11 amino acids long. CDR1 LGHNA and CDR2 YNFKEQ come from the germline V gene. With 2 bases removed from V and 8 bases from J, the gap between germline ends came to 6 bases.

The chain has TRBV7-9 and TRBJ2-7, with D possibly being TRBD1 or TRBD2 (5 bases each). The length of the CDR3 is 15 residues. The germline V gene encodes CDR1 SEHNR and CDR2 FQNEAQ (reference sequence). The V end was cut by 4 bases, the J end by 0 bases, with 13 bases between. CDR3 in amino acids: CASSSGTLSSYEQYF. DNA of the CDR3: TGTGCCAGCAGCTCCGGGACGTTGAGCTCCTACGAGCAGTACTTC.

In this sample, this clonotype turned up many times. The rearrangement uses TRBV7-9 and TRBJ2-1; weak D call: TRBD2 (5 bases). The CDR3 sequence is 12 residues long. Trimming pared 5 bases from V and 5 bases from J, leaving 7 bases between. CDR1 is SEHNR, CDR2 FQNEAQ, per germline (reference sequence). The CDR3 loop reads CASSLRDNEQFF. The DNA of the CDR3 is TGTGCCAGCAGCCTGCGGGACAATGAGCAGTTCTTC.

The V call is TRBV7-6, the J call TRBJ2-2; 11 positions agree with TRBD2. Germline values: CDR1 SGHVS, CDR2 FNYEAQ. Trimming cost V 3 bases and J 6 bases; bases outside gene matches: 3. The CDR3 sequence is 15 residues long. CDR3 coding DNA: TGTGCCAGCAGCTTTGGTAGCGGGAGGGCCGGGGAGCTGTTTTTT. It yields the protein CASSFGSGRAGELFF.

Only a few counts were recorded for this clonotype. The chain is built from TRBV20-1 and TRBJ2-1, with TRBD2 matching 7 bases. V gave up 0 bases and J gave up 3 bases; unmatched junction bases: 8. Germline CDR1 DFQATT, CDR2 SNEGSKA (reference sequence). This CDR3 comprises 16 residues. The chain's CDR3 is CSARDYTGGSYNEQFF. The CDR3 nucleotides read TGCAGTGCTAGAGATTACACTGGCGGGAGCTACAATGAGCAGTTCTTC.

The chain is built from TRBV30 and TRBJ2-7, with 9 nucleotides matching TRBD1. CDR1 and CDR2 from the germline V gene are GTSNPN and SVGIG (reference sequence). V shed 1 base, J shed 0 bases, and the junction held 4 bases outside the gene matches. The CDR3 is made up of 15 amino acids. CDR3 sequence reads: CAWSDGQGPSYEQYF. In DNA form, the CDR3 reads TGTGCCTGGAGTGATGGACAGGGGCCCTCCTACGAGCAGTACTTC.

This clonotype has only a few counts. The V gene is TRBV2, the J gene TRBJ1-5; D is unclear. The CDR3 loop spans 14 amino acids. V lost 6 bases and J lost 4, with 13 bases in between. Germline-derived CDR1 and CDR2 are SNHLY and FYNNEI. The CDR3 protein is CASSDGHRNQPQHF. The CDR3 nucleotides read TGTGCCAGCAGCGACGGGCACCGGAATCAGCCCCAGCATTTT.

The chain is built from TRBV9 and TRBJ2-3, with D possibly TRBD1 on 5 matching bases. There are 14 residues in the CDR3. CDR1 is SGDLS, CDR2 YYNGEE, per germline. V lost 0 bases and J lost 4, with 9 bases in between. The CDR3 DNA sequence: TGTGCCAGCAGCGTAGAGGGGTTCCCAGATACGCAGTATTTT. Translated: CASSVEGFPDTQYF.

The sample holds a few counts of this clonotype. This chain links TRBV7-9 with TRBJ2-7; 11 nucleotides match TRBD1. CDR3 size: 15 residues. V dropped 6 bases and J dropped 7; count of bases not matched to a gene: 11. Germline CDR1 reads SEHNR; CDR2 reads FQNEAQ (reference sequence). CDR3 sequence: CASRQGTGGTGEQYF. The CDR3 DNA sequence: TGTGCCAGCAGACAGGGGACAGGGGGTACGGGGGAGCAGTACTTC. Looking up the rest from reference TRBV7-9 and TRBJ2-7 gives the full variable domain: DTGVSQNPRHKITKRGQNVTFRCDPISEHNRLYWYRQTLGQGPEFLTYFQNEAQLEKSRLLSDRFSAERPKGSFSTLEIQRTEQGDSAMYLCASRQGTGGTGEQYFGPGTRLTVT.

The chain carries TRBV7-2 and TRBJ2-3; perhaps TRBD1 as D (6 bases). This CDR3 comprises 17 residues. From germline, CDR1 is SGHTA and CDR2 FQGNSA. The germline V and J ends were trimmed by 3 bases and 2 bases, with 18 bases remaining between them. The CDR3 nucleotides are TGTGCCAGCAGCTTCACCCCCCCGGGACACTCCACAGATACGCAGTATTTT. It specifies CASSFTPPGHSTDTQYF.

The sample holds a few counts of this clonotype. This CDR3 is CSARDGGSPNNEQFF. In DNA form, the CDR3 reads TGCAGTGCTAGAGATGGGGGGTCCCCCAACAATGAGCAGTTCTTC. This sequence joins TRBV20-1 and TRBJ2-1; a weak D match, TRBD2 (6 bases). There are 15 residues in the CDR3. Deletions cut 0 bases from V and 5 bases from J, with 14 bases between. Germline CDR1 reads DFQATT; CDR2 reads SNEGSKA (reference sequence).

This sequence joins TRBV27 and TRBJ1-2; 7 bases agree with TRBD1. Germline CDR1 MNHEY, CDR2 SMNVEV (reference sequence). The CDR3 totals 14 residues. With V trimmed by 3 bases and J by 3 bases, 4 bases remained unmatched. CDR3 DNA sequence: TGTGCCAGCAGTTTCGCAGGGGGAGACTATGGCTACACCTTC. Translating it yields CASSFAGGDYGYTF.

V is TRBV29-1 and J is TRBJ2-5; a weak D match, TRBD2 (6 bases). The CDR3 has 13 amino acids. Germline CDR1 reads SQVTM; CDR2 reads ANQGSEA. V was cut by 8 bases and J by 5 bases, with 18 bases left in between. CDR3 sequence reads: CSCFSAGGETQYF. CDR3 bases: TGCAGCTGCTTTAGCGCCGGAGGGGAGACCCAGTACTTC. Filled out from reference TRBV29-1 and TRBJ2-5, the complete variable domain reads SAVISQKPSRDICQRGTSLTIQCQVDSQVTMMFWYRQQPGQSLTLIATANQGSEATYESGFVIDKFPISRPNLTFSTLTVSNMSPEDSSIYLCSCFSAGGETQYFGPGTRLLVL.

This sequence joins TRBV6-5 and TRBJ2-3, with D tentatively TRBD2 (6 bases). The CDR3 length is 15 residues. Germline CDR1 reads MNHEY; CDR2 reads SVGAGI. Between the trimmed V and J ends, which lost 4 bases and 4 bases, there was a span of 15 bases. Here the CDR3 DNA reads TGTGCCAGCAGTTTCGGGACTCCCAGGGCAGATACGCAGTATTTT. Amino acids: CASSFGTPRADTQYF.